This is a list of T cell receptor beta chains from one sample in a study of T cells in narcolepsy. Only in-frame clones appear in the TCRdb table, and some are missing; sequencing was by immunoSEQ multiplex PCR. The data hold about 27,000 clones, with around nine tenths observed a single time. Sample: CD45RA- memory CD4+ T cells from PBMCs. These receptors originate from a human donor with narcolepsy. Both conserved end residues are part of each CDR3. A D gene is named only where the DNA matches it firmly. The size of a clone is reported for some rows only, either as once, few or many, or as a class for expanded clones.

TGTGCCAGCAGCTTCGGACAGGGAGGTACGCAGTATTTT CASSFGQGGTQYF TRBD1 TRBV11-3 few TRBJ2-3
TGTGCTAGTGTTTTGTCGAACACCGGGGAGCTGTTTTTT CASVLSNTGELFF - TRBV12-5 - TRBJ2-2
TGCGCCAGCAGTGATATAAGCGGGCACAGCACAGATACGCAGTATTTT CASSDISGHSTDTQYF - TRBV10-1 - TRBJ2-3
TGTGCCAGCAGCTTAGGGATAGGCACTGAAGCTTTCTTT CASSLGIGTEAFF - TRBV11-3 - TRBJ1-1
TGCGCCAGCAGCCTGGGGGGGGTATCGGCAGATACGCAGTATTTT CASSLGGVSADTQYF TRBD2 TRBV5-1 few TRBJ2-3
TGTGCCAGCGTCAGCGGGGGCCCAGATACGCAGTATTTT CASVSGGPDTQYF TRBD2 TRBV6-1 - TRBJ2-3
TGCGCCAGCAGCCTCTTTGAGGGGGGCAATGAGCAGTTCTTC CASSLFEGGNEQFF - TRBV5-1 - TRBJ2-1
TGTGCCAGCAGCTTATGGGGGGCGCTTCCCGGGGAGCTGTTTTTT CASSLWGALPGELFF - TRBV11-1 - TRBJ2-2
TGTGCCAGCTCACCCCGGGGGGGGACGAACACCGGGGAGCTGTTTTTT CASSPRGGTNTGELFF TRBD2 TRBV18 - TRBJ2-2
TGCGCCAGCAGCTTGGACAGGGGGCAGGGAGAGCAGTACTTC CASSLDRGQGEQYF TRBD1 TRBV5-1 - TRBJ2-7
TGTGCCAGCAGTTTCCCTAGCGGGGGGGCATCTGGCAATGAGCAGTTCTTC CASSFPSGGASGNEQFF TRBD2 TRBV27 - TRBJ2-1
TGTGCCATCAGTGAGACGGGCCTCTCCTACAATGAGCAGTTCTTC CAISETGLSYNEQFF - TRBV10-3 - TRBJ2-1
TGTGCCAGCAGCCCACCCCTGGCAGATACGCAGTATTTT CASSPPLADTQYF - TRBV7-8 - TRBJ2-3
TGTGCCACCAGCAGCCGGAGAAACCAGCCCCAGCATTTT CATSSRRNQPQHF - TRBV15 - TRBJ1-5
TGTGCCAGTAGTCCAGGGGTTGACGGGGCCAACGTCCTGACTTTC CASSPGVDGANVLTF - TRBV19 few TRBJ2-6
TGCGCCAGCAGCTTGGCGGGGGCTCGCGATGGCTACACCTTC CASSLAGARDGYTF - TRBV5-1 few TRBJ1-2
TGCGCCAGCAGTCCCTATGGGACCAATGAGCAGTTCTTC CASSPYGTNEQFF - TRBV23-1 once TRBJ2-1
TGTGCCAGCAGTTTATCGGGGGGACATAACACTGAAGCTTTCTTT CASSLSGGHNTEAFF - TRBV27 - TRBJ1-1
TGCGCCAGCAGCCCGTCCACCTACAATGAGCAGTTCTTC CASSPSTYNEQFF - TRBV5-1 - TRBJ2-1
TGTGCCACCAGCGGCCGTGGGGGGGCGAGAAACACCATATATTTT CATSGRGGARNTIYF - TRBV15 - TRBJ1-3
TGTGCCAGCAGTGTCCTATCTGGGGCTTTCTTT CASSVLSGAFF - TRBV6-1 - TRBJ1-1
TGCGCCAGCAGCGTAGGACAGGGTGATACGCAGTATTTT CASSVGQGDTQYF TRBD1 TRBV5-1 once TRBJ2-3
TGCGCCAGCAGCCAAGGGGACAGTAGGGCCTACGAGCAGTACTTC CASSQGDSRAYEQYF TRBD1 TRBV4-1 few TRBJ2-7
TGTGCCAGCAGCCCCGGGGGCTTGAAGGATGGGCCCCTCCACTTT CASSPGGLKDGPLHF - TRBV6-1 - TRBJ1-6
TGTGCCATCAGTTGGGACAGGGGGATTGAGCAGTACTTC CAISWDRGIEQYF TRBD1 TRBV10-3 - TRBJ2-7
TGTGCCAGCAGCCTCCGAGGGCCAGGGGAGACCCAGTACTTC CASSLRGPGETQYF - TRBV11-2 once TRBJ2-5